This is a list of T cell receptor beta chains from one sample in a study of cytomegalovirus exposure and HLA in healthy donors. This table comes from immunoSEQ multiplex PCR, and its TCRdb copy is limited to in-frame clones, with some not included. This sample contains around 100,000 clones. The sequenced sample was PBMCs. Source of these receptors: a young woman in good health and CMV-seronegative. The CDR3 runs from the conserved cysteine through the conserved F or W. Each record gives: V gene, J gene, D gene, CDR3 DNA, CDR3 protein. D genes are given only for firm matches.

V gene: TRBV5-1
J gene: TRBJ2-3
D gene: TRBD2
CDR3 DNA: TGCGCCAGCAGCCTTTACGCGGGACTAGCGGGGGGGCTCGGCACAGATACGCAGTATTTT
CDR3 protein: CASSLYAGLAGGLGTDTQYF

V gene: TRBV7-2
J gene: TRBJ1-6
D gene: TRBD1
CDR3 DNA: TGTGCCAGCAGGCCGAGGGGGCTAGGATCACCCCTCCACTTT
CDR3 protein: CASRPRGLGSPLHF

V gene: TRBV5-1
J gene: TRBJ1-4
D gene: .
CDR3 DNA: TGCGCCAGCAGCCTCCAGGGACAAGAGAGAGAAAAACTGTTTTTT
CDR3 protein: CASSLQGQEREKLFF

V gene: TRBV9
J gene: TRBJ2-3
D gene: TRBD2
CDR3 DNA: TGTGCCAGCAGCGTAGTAGGGCTAGCGGGACTCACAGATACGCAGTATTTT
CDR3 protein: CASSVVGLAGLTDTQYF

V gene: TRBV7-6
J gene: TRBJ2-7
D gene: TRBD1
CDR3 DNA: TGTGCCAGCAGCTTAGGTCCAGGGGGCTTTTTCTACGAGCAGTACTTC
CDR3 protein: CASSLGPGGFFYEQYF

V gene: TRBV5-5
J gene: TRBJ1-2
D gene: .
CDR3 DNA: TGTGCCAGCAGCTTGGGCGATCTTGGCTACACCTTC
CDR3 protein: CASSLGDLGYTF

V gene: TRBV6-1
J gene: TRBJ2-3
D gene: .
CDR3 DNA: TGTGCCAGCAGTGAACAGGGTTCAGATACGCAGTATTTT
CDR3 protein: CASSEQGSDTQYF

V gene: TRBV19
J gene: TRBJ2-7
D gene: TRBD1
CDR3 DNA: TGTGCCAGTAGTATAGGAGGGACAGGTCGCGAGCAGTACTTC
CDR3 protein: CASSIGGTGREQYF

V gene: TRBV14
J gene: TRBJ1-2
D gene: .
CDR3 DNA: TGTGCCAGCAGCCCACGGGCGCGGGATGGCTACACCTTC
CDR3 protein: CASSPRARDGYTF

V gene: TRBV18
J gene: TRBJ2-7
D gene: .
CDR3 DNA: TGTGTCAGCTCACCACGCAGGGCCGACGAGCAGTACTTC
CDR3 protein: CVSSPRRADEQYF

V gene: TRBV2
J gene: TRBJ1-5
D gene: TRBD1
CDR3 DNA: TGTGCCAGCAGGGTAAGACAGGGGGGCAGCAATCAGCCCCAGCATTTT
CDR3 protein: CASRVRQGGSNQPQHF

V gene: TRBV6-4
J gene: TRBJ2-2
D gene: TRBD1
CDR3 DNA: TGTGCCAGCAGCACAGGGGGCGCAGACACCGGGGAGCTGTTTTTT
CDR3 protein: CASSTGGADTGELFF

V gene: TRBV2
J gene: TRBJ2-1
D gene: .
CDR3 DNA: TGTGCCAGCAGTTTCACAGCTGACAATGAGCAGTTCTTC
CDR3 protein: CASSFTADNEQFF

V gene: TRBV9
J gene: TRBJ1-1
D gene: TRBD1
CDR3 DNA: TGTGCCAGCAGCGCAACTTTACAGGGGTTGGCTTTCTTT
CDR3 protein: CASSATLQGLAFF

V gene: TRBV5-1
J gene: TRBJ1-1
D gene: .
CDR3 DNA: TGCGCCAGCAGCTTGGCCCCGGGGGGGAACACTGAAGCTTTCTTT
CDR3 protein: CASSLAPGGNTEAFF

V gene: TRBV6-5
J gene: TRBJ2-1
D gene: .
CDR3 DNA: TGTGCCAGCAGTTACTCTGGCTCCAATGAGCAGTTCTTC
CDR3 protein: CASSYSGSNEQFF

V gene: TRBV2
J gene: TRBJ2-3
D gene: TRBD2
CDR3 DNA: TGTGCCAGCAGCTGGGCGGGGGGCACAGATACGCAGTATTTT
CDR3 protein: CASSWAGGTDTQYF

V gene: TRBV2
J gene: TRBJ1-3
D gene: .
CDR3 DNA: TGTGCCATCCACGGGGGGGGCCCCTATCCTATCTCTGGAAACACCATATATTTT
CDR3 protein: CAIHGGGPYPISGNTIYF

V gene: TRBV7-2
J gene: TRBJ1-1
D gene: TRBD1
CDR3 DNA: TGTGCCAGCAGCCCCGCCCTGCCGGGACAGGGTAACACTGAAGCTTTCTTT
CDR3 protein: CASSPALPGQGNTEAFF

V gene: TRBV28
J gene: TRBJ2-2
D gene: TRBD2
CDR3 DNA: TGTGCCAGCACCGGGGGGGGACAGAACACCGGGGAGCTGTTTTTT
CDR3 protein: CASTGGGQNTGELFF

V gene: TRBV28
J gene: TRBJ2-2
D gene: .
CDR3 DNA: TGTGCCAGCAGTTTAAATTTACCGTCTGCGGTATCCGGGGAGCTGTTTTTT
CDR3 protein: CASSLNLPSAVSGELFF

V gene: TRBV6-5
J gene: TRBJ2-5
D gene: .
CDR3 DNA: TGTGCCAGCAGTTACTCAGGGGGGAGGGTCGGAGAGACCCAGTACTTC
CDR3 protein: CASSYSGGRVGETQYF

V gene: TRBV6-1
J gene: TRBJ2-7
D gene: .
CDR3 DNA: TGTGCCAGCAGTGAAATGAGGTACGAGCAGTACTTC
CDR3 protein: CASSEMRYEQYF

V gene: TRBV28
J gene: TRBJ1-1
D gene: .
CDR3 DNA: TGTGCCAGCAGTTCCCCCCAACAGATGAACACTGAAGCTTTCTTT
CDR3 protein: CASSSPQQMNTEAFF

V gene: TRBV5-1
J gene: TRBJ2-1
D gene: .
CDR3 DNA: TGCGCCAGCAGCTTCACAGGGAGCTCCTACAATGAGCAGTTCTTC
CDR3 protein: CASSFTGSSYNEQFF

V gene: TRBV27
J gene: TRBJ1-5
D gene: .
CDR3 DNA: TGTGCCAGCAGTATTTACGGAGGGCCCAATCAGCCCCAGCATTTT
CDR3 protein: CASSIYGGPNQPQHF

V gene: TRBV19
J gene: TRBJ1-1
D gene: .
CDR3 DNA: TGTGCCAGTAGTAGTGCGGGTGACGTCACTGAAGCTTTCTTT
CDR3 protein: CASSSAGDVTEAFF

V gene: TRBV27
J gene: TRBJ1-2
D gene: .
CDR3 DNA: TGTGCCAGCAGAACAGGGACCGGATTCCCTAGTGGCTACACCTTC
CDR3 protein: CASRTGTGFPSGYTF

V gene: TRBV10-3
J gene: TRBJ2-3
D gene: TRBD1
CDR3 DNA: TGTGCCATCAGTAACGGACAGGACACAGATACGCAGTATTTT
CDR3 protein: CAISNGQDTDTQYF

V gene: TRBV12-5
J gene: TRBJ1-3
D gene: .
CDR3 DNA: TGTGCTAGTGGCCCGGGGGCTGGAAACACCATATATTTT
CDR3 protein: CASGPGAGNTIYF

V gene: TRBV29-1
J gene: TRBJ1-2
D gene: TRBD1
CDR3 DNA: TGCAGCTTGGAGGGGGACAGGGAGGGCGGCTACACCTTC
CDR3 protein: CSLEGDREGGYTF

V gene: TRBV27
J gene: TRBJ1-2
D gene: .
CDR3 DNA: TGTGCCAGCAGAAGCTCGAGAGGGCTCTCTAACTATGGCTACACCTTC
CDR3 protein: CASRSSRGLSNYGYTF

V gene: TRBV27
J gene: TRBJ2-7
D gene: .
CDR3 DNA: TGTGCCAGCAGTTTAGGAAGCCCCGAGGGCGAGCAGTACTTC
CDR3 protein: CASSLGSPEGEQYF

V gene: TRBV25-1
J gene: TRBJ1-5
D gene: .
CDR3 DNA: TGTGCCAGCAGTGAATCCCAGGGCAAAGAGGATCAGCCCCAGCATTTT
CDR3 protein: CASSESQGKEDQPQHF

V gene: TRBV7-9
J gene: TRBJ2-1
D gene: .
CDR3 DNA: TGTGCCAGCAGCCCTAGCAATGAGCAGTTCTTC
CDR3 protein: CASSPSNEQFF

V gene: TRBV10-3
J gene: TRBJ2-2
D gene: TRBD1
CDR3 DNA: TGTGCCATCACCCGGACAGGGGGGAACACCGGGGAGCTGTTTTTT
CDR3 protein: CAITRTGGNTGELFF

V gene: TRBV4-1
J gene: TRBJ2-3
D gene: TRBD2
CDR3 DNA: TGCGCCAGCAGCCAAGAAAGGCTAGCGGGTCGCACAGATACGCAGTATTTT
CDR3 protein: CASSQERLAGRTDTQYF

V gene: TRBV7-8
J gene: TRBJ2-3
D gene: .
CDR3 DNA: TGTGCCAGCAGCTTATCCGGGGGGCGTGTAGATACGCAGTATTTT
CDR3 protein: CASSLSGGRVDTQYF

V gene: TRBV27
J gene: TRBJ2-5
D gene: .
CDR3 DNA: TGTGCCAGCAGGGATAGCGTCGGGGGACGAGAGACCCAGTACTTC
CDR3 protein: CASRDSVGGRETQYF

V gene: TRBV4-1
J gene: TRBJ2-3
D gene: .
CDR3 DNA: TGCGCCAGCAGCCAGGCGGGATCTGTCACAGATACGCAGTATTTT
CDR3 protein: CASSQAGSVTDTQYF

V gene: TRBV28
J gene: TRBJ2-1
D gene: TRBD2
CDR3 DNA: TGTGCCAGCGCCCGGCGGGAGGGCCGAAGTGAGCAGTTCTTC
CDR3 protein: CASARREGRSEQFF